These 22 T cell receptor beta chains were all obtained from the same sample, sequenced in a study of shared clonotypes between healthy human individuals. Only in-frame clones appear in the TCRdb table, and some are missing; sequencing was by immunoSEQ multiplex PCR. The top ten clones hold 0.35% to 0.45% of a sample with 2 million to 3 million clones, 93% of them seen once. The sample was naive CD4+ T cells from PBMCs. Sample subset: CD45RA+ positively selected. These receptors were obtained from a man between 18 and 35 years old in good health. Some clones in this sample may be carry-over from other donors' samples.

In this sample, this clone turned up a few times. This chain links TRBV13 with TRBJ1-2; no clear D. This CDR3 region has 11 residues. The V end lost 5 bases, the J end lost 1 base, and 2 bases lay between the germline ends. The germline V gene has CDR1 PRHDT and CDR2 FYEKMQ (reference sequence). CDR3 protein: CASSVNYGYTF. The CDR3 bases are TGTGCCAGCAGCGTTAACTATGGCTACACCTTC.

The chain uses TRBV5-1 and TRBJ1-1, with D possibly matching TRBD1 (6 bases). The CDR3 extends over 13 amino acids. With 5 bases removed from V and 14 bases from J, the gap between germline ends came to 22 bases. The germline gives CDR1 SGHRS, CDR2 YFSETQ. CDR3: CASRRGGSEGSFF. CDR3 DNA: TGCGCCAGCAGGAGAGGGGGGTCGGAGGGAAGCTTCTTT.

The chain recombines TRBV29-1 with TRBJ1-1; no clear D gene. V shed 4 bases and J shed 2 bases, with 14 bases lying between them. CDR1 and CDR2 from the germline V gene are SQVTM and ANQGSEA. The CDR3 consists of 14 residues. CDR3 nucleotides: TGCAGCGTTGGTGGAGGTAGGAGTAACACTGAAGCTTTCTTT. Protein product: CSVGGGRSNTEAFF.

The chain employs TRBV25-1 and TRBJ2-5; no clear D. CDR3 size: 14 residues. The germline CDR1 and CDR2 sequences are MGHDK and SYGVNS. Trimming left V 2 bases short and J 7 bases short, with 14 bases between. In DNA, the CDR3 is TGTGCCAGCAGTGAAGAGCTGGAAACCGGGACCCAGTACTTC. The encoded protein is CASSEELETGTQYF.

V gene TRBV6-5 combines with J gene TRBJ2-4; weak D call: TRBD2 (6 bases). This CDR3 has 13 amino acids. V lost 6 bases to trimming and J lost 5 bases, with 11 bases between them. Per the germline V gene, CDR1 is MNHEY and CDR2 is SVGAGI. CDR3 residues: CASRQGGQNIQYF. The CDR3 DNA is TGTGCCAGCAGGCAGGGAGGCCAAAACATTCAGTACTTC.

This rearrangement joins TRBV5-1 to TRBJ2-7, with D perhaps matching TRBD1 (6 bases). Germline loops: CDR1 SGHRS, CDR2 YFSETQ. V gave up 0 bases and J gave up 2 bases, with 15 bases separating them. The CDR3 sequence is 16 residues long. The CDR3 spells CASSLDYREIAYEQYF. The CDR3 nucleotides read TGCGCCAGCAGCTTGGACTACAGGGAAATAGCCTACGAGCAGTACTTC.

The chain employs TRBV5-1 and TRBJ2-7; 9 bases match TRBD2. The trim removed 0 bases at V and 3 bases at J, leaving 7 bases unmatched. This CDR3 contains 16 residues. Per germline, CDR1 SGHRS and CDR2 YFSETQ. The CDR3, as DNA: TGCGCCAGCAGCTTGGGAGTGACTAGCGGAGACTACGAGCAGTACTTC. It translates to CASSLGVTSGDYEQYF.

The rearrangement links TRBV19 to TRBJ2-7, with 12 nucleotides matching TRBD2. The CDR3 has 15 amino acids. The V gene's germline CDR1 is LNHDA and CDR2 SQIVND (reference sequence). The junction had 6 bases not matched to a gene; V was cut back by 6 bases and J by 3 bases. The CDR3 reads CASSFGLAGRYEQYF. The CDR3 DNA reads as TGTGCCAGTAGCTTCGGACTAGCGGGACGCTACGAGCAGTACTTC.

The J gene is TRBJ2-3, the V gene TRBV4-1; TRBD2 might be the D (7 bases). Germline V gene lookup returns CDR1 MGHRA and CDR2 YSYEKL. V was trimmed by 6 bases and J by 4 bases, leaving 14 bases between them. This CDR3 contains 14 residues. DNA of the CDR3: TGCGCCAGCAGGGCGGGAGAGGGGGCAGATACGCAGTATTTT. Its protein product is CASRAGEGADTQYF.

The genes are TRBV4-1 and TRBJ2-7, with a possible D match to TRBD2 (6 bases). This CDR3 region has 15 residues. V lost 1 base, J lost 1 base, and 11 bases lay in between. From germline, CDR1 is MGHRA and CDR2 YSYEKL. CDR3 sequence: CASSQAPSVSYEQYF. CDR3 sequence (DNA): TGCGCCAGCAGCCAAGCTCCTAGCGTATCCTACGAGCAGTACTTC.

DNA for the CDR3: TGTGCCATCAGTGAGGTGGGGGAGAACACCATATATTTT. It translates to CAISEVGENTIYF. J is TRBJ1-3 and V is TRBV10-3; D possibly corresponds to TRBD1 (5 bases). CDR1 and CDR2 from the germline V gene are ENHRY and SYGVKD. The CDR3 runs to 13 residues. Trimming shortened V by 2 bases and J by 7 bases, and 9 bases separated the two germline ends.

V gene TRBV9 combines with J gene TRBJ2-7; TRBD1 or TRBD2 may be the D gene (5 bases each). V was clipped by 4 bases and J by 7 bases, with 24 bases between them. Germline assignment: CDR1 SGDLS and CDR2 YYNGEE. The CDR3 is 16 amino acids. CDR3 amino acids: CASSPHSGAMSVEQYF. The CDR3 coding sequence is TGTGCCAGCAGCCCACACTCCGGGGCCATGTCGGTTGAGCAGTACTTC.

The chain recombines TRBV28 with TRBJ2-7, with TRBD1 matching 7 bases. The CDR3 has 15 amino acids. Germline V CDR1 and CDR2: MDHEN, SYDVKM. The trim removed 5 bases at V and 2 bases at J, leaving 9 bases unmatched. The CDR3 sequence is CASSDPGTATYEQYF. CDR3 nucleotides: TGTGCCAGCAGTGACCCCGGGACAGCAACCTACGAGCAGTACTTC.

This rearrangement joins TRBV18 to TRBJ2-2, with D tentatively TRBD1 (5 bases). This CDR3 comprises 15 residues. Germline-derived CDR1 and CDR2 are KGHSH and LQKENI. V was clipped by 2 bases and J by 1 base, with 8 bases between them. The CDR3 is CASSPGAGNTGELFF. The DNA for the CDR3 is TGTGCCAGCTCACCAGGGGCAGGGAACACCGGGGAGCTGTTTTTT.

The rearrangement joins TRBV2 to TRBJ2-1; D unclear. The CDR3 extends over 11 amino acids. CDR1 is SNHLY, CDR2 FYNNEI, per germline. The V and J ends lost 3 bases and 7 bases respectively, with 4 bases between them. Here the CDR3 DNA reads TGTGCCAGCAGTGATTCTAATGAGCAGTTCTTC. It is translated as CASSDSNEQFF.

The V gene is TRBV29-1, the J gene TRBJ2-5; 13 bases are shared with TRBD2. With V trimmed by 3 bases and J by 5 bases, 15 bases remained unmatched. The CDR3 loop spans 18 amino acids. CDR1 SQVTM and CDR2 ANQGSEA come from the germline V gene. CDR3 amino acids: CSVDGLIGLAGVGETQYF. The CDR3 DNA follows: TGCAGCGTTGATGGACTAATAGGACTAGCGGGAGTTGGGGAGACCCAGTACTTC.

V and J are TRBV5-1 and TRBJ1-4, with D unresolved. V lost 5 bases to trimming and J lost 0 bases, with 5 bases between them. This CDR3 has 13 residues. CDR1 is SGHRS, CDR2 YFSETQ, per germline. CDR3 bases: TGCGCCAGCAGTCAAGCAACTAATGAAAAACTGTTTTTT. Its protein is CASSQATNEKLFF.

Notes on this clone: The same CDR3 arises from other DNA sequences in this sample as well. This chain links TRBV18 with TRBJ2-7; TRBD1 matches at 8 bases. CDR1 and CDR2 (germline): KGHSH, LQKENI. This CDR3 contains 14 residues. Trimming removed 0 bases from V and 4 bases from J; junction bases left unmatched: 2. The CDR3 protein is CASSPPTGAYEQYF. CDR3 bases: TGTGCCAGCTCACCACCGACAGGGGCATACGAGCAGTACTTC.

In regard to this clone: Within the sample, other DNA sequences also encode this same CDR3. This rearrangement joins TRBV5-1 to TRBJ2-2; no firm D call. Germline CDR1 reads SGHRS; CDR2 reads YFSETQ. V shed 0 bases and J shed 1 base, with 10 bases lying between them. The CDR3 is 16 amino acids. Written as DNA, the CDR3 is TGCGCCAGCAGCTTGGAAGGTGGCAGGAACACCGGGGAGCTGTTTTTT. Translated: CASSLEGGRNTGELFF.

Worth noting for this clone: This CDR3 is also generated by other DNA sequences in the sample. The rearrangement joins TRBV6-6 to TRBJ2-5; D not certain. CDR3 size: 11 residues. From germline, CDR1 is MNHNY and CDR2 SVGAGI (reference sequence). V shed 8 bases and J shed 5 bases, with 9 bases lying between them. The CDR3 DNA reads TGTGCCAGCTCGCCTCTGGAGACCCAGTACTTC. This encodes CASSPLETQYF.

The chain employs TRBV30 and TRBJ2-3, with D possibly TRBD2 on 5 matching bases. V was shortened by 3 bases and J by 4 bases, with 14 bases between the two germline ends. The CDR3 loop spans 14 amino acids. Germline lookup yields CDR1 GTSNPN and CDR2 SVGIG (reference sequence). For the CDR3, the DNA is TGTGCCTGGAGCGAGCTAGCAGTCCCAGATACGCAGTATTTT. Its translation: CAWSELAVPDTQYF. Based on the CDR3 plus reference TRBV30 and TRBJ2-3, the full variable domain is SQTIHQWPATLVQPVGSPLSLECTVEGTSNPNLYWYRQAAGRGLQLLFYSVGIGQISSEVPQNLSASRPQDRQFILSSKKLLLSDSGFYLCAWSELAVPDTQYFGPGTRLTVL.

This chain uses TRBV27 with TRBJ2-7; TRBD1 is a possible D gene (5 bases). Germline loops: CDR1 MNHEY, CDR2 SMNVEV (reference sequence). The CDR3 has 13 residues. Trimming pared 8 bases from V and 1 base from J, leaving 12 bases between. CDR3 nucleotides: TGTGCCAGCGCCTGGGGCGGATCCTACGAGCAGTACTTC. This gives the protein CASAWGGSYEQYF.